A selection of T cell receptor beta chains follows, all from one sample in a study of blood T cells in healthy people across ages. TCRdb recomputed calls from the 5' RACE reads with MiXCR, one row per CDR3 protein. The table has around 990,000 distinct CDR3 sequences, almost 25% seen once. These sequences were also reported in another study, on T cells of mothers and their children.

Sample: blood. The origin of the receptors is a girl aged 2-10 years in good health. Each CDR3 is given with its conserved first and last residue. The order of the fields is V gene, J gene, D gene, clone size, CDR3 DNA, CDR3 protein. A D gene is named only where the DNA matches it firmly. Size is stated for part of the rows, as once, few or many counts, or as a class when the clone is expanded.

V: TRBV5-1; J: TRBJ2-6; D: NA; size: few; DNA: TGCGCCAGCAAGGAACCCGGGGCCAACGTCCTGACTTTC; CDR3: CASKEPGANVLTF
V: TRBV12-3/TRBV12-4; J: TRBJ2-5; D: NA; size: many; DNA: TGTGCCAGCAGTTTAACAGAGACCCAGTACTTC; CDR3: CASSLTETQYF
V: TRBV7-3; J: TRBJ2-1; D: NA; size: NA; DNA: TGTGCCAGCAGCTTAAGGCCTGGAGGGTACCTAGCGTTCAATGAGCAGTTCTTC; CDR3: CASSLRPGGYLAFNEQFF
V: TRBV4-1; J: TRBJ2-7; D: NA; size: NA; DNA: TGCGCCAGCAGCCTCCGAGGCTCGGTCGGCGAGCAGTACTTC; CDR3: CASSLRGSVGEQYF
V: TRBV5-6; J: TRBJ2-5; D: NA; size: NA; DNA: TGTGCCAGCAGCTTGGGGGGCGGCTACGAGCACTACTTC; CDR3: CASSLGGGYEHYF
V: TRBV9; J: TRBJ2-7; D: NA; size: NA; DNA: TGTGCCAGCAGCGTGGATAGGGGCGGCTCCTACGAGCAGTACTTC; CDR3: CASSVDRGGSYEQYF
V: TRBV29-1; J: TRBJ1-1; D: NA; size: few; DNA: TGCAGCGTTACGGAGGCGGACATTTTGAACACTGAAGCTTTCTTT; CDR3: CSVTEADILNTEAFF
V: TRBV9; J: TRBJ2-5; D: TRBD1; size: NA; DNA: TGTGCCAGCAGCCCACCGGGACAGGTACAAGAGACCCAGTACTTC; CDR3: CASSPPGQVQETQYF
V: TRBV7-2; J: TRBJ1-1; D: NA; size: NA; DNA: TGTGCCAGCAGCGCCACAGACGGGCGTGAAGCTTTCTTT; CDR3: CASSATDGREAFF
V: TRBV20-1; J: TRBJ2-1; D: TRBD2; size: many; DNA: TGCAGTGCTTTCGGACTAGGACGAGGGGATGAGCAGTTCTTC; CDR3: CSAFGLGRGDEQFF
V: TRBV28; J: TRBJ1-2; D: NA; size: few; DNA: TGTGCCAGCAGGCCACCGTCCGGGACAATAATGGATGGCTACACCTTC; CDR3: CASRPPSGTIMDGYTF
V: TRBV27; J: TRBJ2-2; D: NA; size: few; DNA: TGTGCCAGCAGTCCAGCCTTGTCGAACGGGGAGCTGTTTTTT; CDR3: CASSPALSNGELFF
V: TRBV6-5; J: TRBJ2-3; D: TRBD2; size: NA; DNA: TGTGCCAGCAGTTACTCGTCGGGAGGGGTAGATACGCAGTATTTT; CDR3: CASSYSSGGVDTQYF
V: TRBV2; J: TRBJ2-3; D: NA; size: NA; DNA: TGTGCCAGCAAGCCTAGCTACACAGATACGCAGTATTTT; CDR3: CASKPSYTDTQYF
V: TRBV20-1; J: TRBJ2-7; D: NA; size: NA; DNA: TGCAGTGCTAGAGATCGCGGCACTACCTACGAGCAGTACTTC; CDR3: CSARDRGTTYEQYF
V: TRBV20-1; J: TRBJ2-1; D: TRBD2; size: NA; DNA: TGCAGTGCGTTGCCGCTAGCGGGTCCTAATGAGCAGTTCTTC; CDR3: CSALPLAGPNEQFF
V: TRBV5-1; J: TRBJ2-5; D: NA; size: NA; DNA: TGCGCCAGCGCCGGAGTTGGACAAGAGACCCAGTACTTC; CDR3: CASAGVGQETQYF
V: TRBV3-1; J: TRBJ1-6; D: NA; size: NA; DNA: TGTGCCAGCAGCCAAGATTTGGGCTCCTATAATTCACCCCTCCACTTT; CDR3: CASSQDLGSYNSPLHF
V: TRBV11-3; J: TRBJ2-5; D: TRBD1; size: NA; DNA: TGTGCCAGCAGCTTAGATTTGGGACAGGGAAAAGAGACCCAGTACTTC; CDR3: CASSLDLGQGKETQYF
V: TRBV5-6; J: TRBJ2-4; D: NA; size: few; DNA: TGTGCCAGCAGCTTGTTTGGAGGGGGCAACATTCAGTACTTC; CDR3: CASSLFGGGNIQYF
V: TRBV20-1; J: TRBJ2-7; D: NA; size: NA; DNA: TGCAGTGTTCCGGGCGTGCGCTACTACGAGCAGTACTTC; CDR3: CSVPGVRYYEQYF
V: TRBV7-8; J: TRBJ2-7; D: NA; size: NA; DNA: TGTGCCAGCAGCTTAGTTTCTCCTAGCTCCTACGAGCAGTACTTC; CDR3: CASSLVSPSSYEQYF
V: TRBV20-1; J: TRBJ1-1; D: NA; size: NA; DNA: TGCAGTGCTAGACAGCCCGACAGAGATGAAGCTTTCTTT; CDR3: CSARQPDRDEAFF
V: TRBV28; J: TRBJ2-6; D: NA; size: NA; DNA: TGTGCCAGCAGCAGAGGGAACTCTGGGGCCAACGTCCTGACTTTC; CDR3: CASSRGNSGANVLTF
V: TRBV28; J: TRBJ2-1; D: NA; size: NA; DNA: TGTGCCGCGAAGCCGGTGGGCTCCTACAATGAGCAGTTCTTC; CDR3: CAAKPVGSYNEQFF
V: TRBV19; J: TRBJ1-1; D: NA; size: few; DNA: TGTGCCAGTAAGAATACTGAAGCTTTCTTT; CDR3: CASKNTEAFF
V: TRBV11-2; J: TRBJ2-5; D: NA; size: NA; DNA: TGTGCCAGCAGCTTAGCCTCTCTAGAGGGCAGGACCCAGTACTTC; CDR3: CASSLASLEGRTQYF
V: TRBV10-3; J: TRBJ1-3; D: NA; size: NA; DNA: TGTGCCACCGAAGCCGACAGTTCCTCTGGAAACACCATATATTTT; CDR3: CATEADSSSGNTIYF
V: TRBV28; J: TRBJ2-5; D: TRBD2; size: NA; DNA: TGTGCCAGCAGTTTACCAAGACTAGCGGGAGGGGACCAAGAGACCCAGTACTTC; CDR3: CASSLPRLAGGDQETQYF